These 15 T cell receptor beta chains originate from one sample sequenced in a study of cytomegalovirus exposure and HLA in healthy donors. Sequenced by immunoSEQ multiplex PCR; TCRdb stores in-frame clones only, minus some. The data contain more than 55,000 clones, 89% of them singletons. Material for sequencing was PBMCs. These TCRs come from a young woman in good health and CMV-seronegative.

The CDR3 region has the DNA TGCGCCAGCAGCCCGGGACTAGCTCTTGACGAGCAGTACTTC. Its protein product is CASSPGLALDEQYF. This chain joins TRBV5-1 and TRBJ2-7; TRBD2 matches 9 bases. This CDR3 comprises 14 residues. V shed 4 bases, J shed 5 bases, and the junction held 7 bases outside the gene matches. CDR1 and CDR2 (germline): SGHRS, YFSETQ.

The chain carries TRBV5-4 and TRBJ2-7; 8 bases are shared with TRBD1. J lost 4 bases, V lost 4 bases, and 4 bases had no gene match. The germline CDR1 and CDR2 sequences are SGHNT and YYREEE (reference sequence). This CDR3 spans 13 amino acids. The CDR3 region is CASSRDRSYEQYF. DNA of the CDR3: TGTGCCAGCAGCCGGGACAGGAGTTACGAGCAGTACTTC.

A single count supports this clone. The chain has TRBV19 and TRBJ1-5; D gene ambiguous. This CDR3 has 16 amino acids. V was clipped by 3 bases and J by 1 base, with 13 bases between them. Looked up from germline, CDR1 is LNHDA and CDR2 is SQIVND (reference sequence). The CDR3 loop reads CASSIRRGRSNQPQHF. The CDR3 DNA follows: TGTGCCAGTAGTATTCGCCGGGGAAGGAGCAATCAGCCCCAGCATTTT.

The chain joins TRBV7-9 to TRBJ2-5; a possible D gene is TRBD1 (6 bases). Germline V gene data show CDR1 as SEHNR and CDR2 as FQNEAQ (reference sequence). This CDR3 is built from 14 residues. V was trimmed by 2 bases and J by 6 bases, leaving 13 bases between them. CDR3 in DNA: TGTGCCAGCAGCTTAACAGGGTTGTTGAAGACCCAGTACTTC. This sequence encodes CASSLTGLLKTQYF.

This rearrangement joins TRBV28 to TRBJ2-7; D remains unclear. This CDR3 contains 12 residues. V lost 5 bases to trimming and J lost 9 bases, with 14 bases between them. The germline V gene encodes CDR1 MDHEN and CDR2 SYDVKM. This chain's CDR3 is CASSALREVQYF. The CDR3 DNA reads as TGTGCCAGCAGTGCACTCAGAGAGGTGCAGTACTTC.

The genes are TRBV27 and TRBJ2-7, with 9 bases lining up with TRBD2. V lost 3 bases to trimming and J lost 7 bases; unmatched junction nucleotides: 7. CDR3 size: 14 residues. Germline CDR1 reads MNHEY; CDR2 reads SMNVEV (reference sequence). The CDR3 sequence is CASSFSVAGVEQYF. CDR3 nucleotides: TGTGCCAGCAGTTTCTCGGTAGCGGGAGTTGAGCAGTACTTC.

The chain joins TRBV11-3 to TRBJ2-1; 11 nucleotides match TRBD2. CDR1 and CDR2 from the germline V gene are SGHNT and YENEEA. The J segment lost 4 bases and the V segment lost 5 bases, leaving 7 bases of the junction unmatched. CDR3 length: 16 amino acids. CDR3: CASSRGGLAEYNEQFF. The CDR3 DNA reads as TGTGCCAGCAGCCGAGGGGGACTAGCGGAGTACAATGAGCAGTTCTTC.

The chain recombines TRBV2 with TRBJ2-7; D perhaps matches TRBD2 (6 bases). Trimming took 1 base from V and 0 from J, leaving 10 bases between them. CDR1 and CDR2 from the germline V gene are SNHLY and FYNNEI. The CDR3 sequence is 15 residues long. The CDR3 DNA reads as TGTGCCAGCAGTGAAGGGGTCGGGAGCTCCTACGAGCAGTACTTC. Protein product: CASSEGVGSSYEQYF.

This rearrangement joins TRBV27 to TRBJ2-1, with 12 positions matching TRBD2. The germline gives CDR1 MNHEY, CDR2 SMNVEV (reference sequence). The V gene end was trimmed by 6 bases and the J gene end by 4 bases; junction bases not matched to a gene: 4. The length of the CDR3 is 15 residues. The CDR3 loop is CASRGLAGYYNEQFF. The CDR3 DNA reads TGTGCCAGCAGAGGACTAGCGGGGTATTACAATGAGCAGTTCTTC.

The gene calls are TRBV7-9 and TRBJ1-1; D not resolved. This CDR3 region has 13 residues. V was shortened by 0 bases and J by 6 bases, with 8 bases between the two germline ends. The germline CDR1 and CDR2 sequences are SEHNR and FQNEAQ (reference sequence). The CDR3 sequence: CASSLASFAEAFF. CDR3 nucleotides: TGTGCCAGCAGCTTAGCATCGTTCGCTGAAGCTTTCTTT.

The chain has TRBV4-1 and TRBJ2-1, with 15 bases that match TRBD2. Trimming cost V 4 bases and J 0 bases; bases outside gene matches: 4. The germline CDR1 and CDR2 sequences are MGHRA and YSYEKL. The CDR3 extends over 18 amino acids. This CDR3 is CASSRGLAGGSSYNEQFF. The CDR3 coding sequence is TGCGCCAGCAGCCGCGGACTAGCGGGGGGGTCCTCCTACAATGAGCAGTTCTTC.

The rearrangement links TRBV27 to TRBJ1-2; TRBD1 matches 9 bases. The length of the CDR3 is 14 residues. Trimming took 6 bases from V and 4 from J; bases not matched to a gene: 6. The germline V gene encodes CDR1 MNHEY and CDR2 SMNVEV (reference sequence). The chain's CDR3 is CASSQTGGGYGYTF. The CDR3 coding sequence is TGTGCCAGCAGCCAAACAGGGGGCGGCTATGGCTACACCTTC.

This chain connects TRBV7-9 to TRBJ1-2; 7 bases line up with TRBD1. Per the germline V gene, CDR1 is SEHNR and CDR2 is FQNEAQ (reference sequence). The V segment lost 1 base and the J segment 3 bases; nucleotides outside the gene matches: 14. The CDR3 consists of 18 residues. This chain's CDR3 is CASSLGGTAFKRDYGYTF. CDR3 bases: TGTGCCAGCAGCTTAGGCGGGACAGCGTTCAAAAGGGACTATGGCTACACCTTC.

V is TRBV4-2 and J is TRBJ2-2; TRBD2 matches 8 bases. The V and J ends lost 0 bases and 2 bases, in that order; junction bases with no gene match: 8. The CDR3 length is 18 residues. Germline lookup yields CDR1 LGHNA and CDR2 YNFKEQ. The CDR3 region is CASSQDRRLAPNTGELFF. The CDR3 bases are TGTGCCAGCAGCCAAGATAGGCGACTAGCGCCAAACACCGGGGAGCTGTTTTTT.

The chain joins TRBV6-5 to TRBJ2-6; 7 bases map to TRBD1. V dropped 3 bases and J dropped 2; count of bases not matched to a gene: 1. This CDR3 region has 15 residues. Germline-derived CDR1 and CDR2 are MNHEY and SVGAGI. Here the CDR3 reads CASSYQGAGANVLTF. CDR3 nucleotides: TGTGCCAGCAGTTATCAGGGGGCTGGGGCCAACGTCCTGACTTTC.